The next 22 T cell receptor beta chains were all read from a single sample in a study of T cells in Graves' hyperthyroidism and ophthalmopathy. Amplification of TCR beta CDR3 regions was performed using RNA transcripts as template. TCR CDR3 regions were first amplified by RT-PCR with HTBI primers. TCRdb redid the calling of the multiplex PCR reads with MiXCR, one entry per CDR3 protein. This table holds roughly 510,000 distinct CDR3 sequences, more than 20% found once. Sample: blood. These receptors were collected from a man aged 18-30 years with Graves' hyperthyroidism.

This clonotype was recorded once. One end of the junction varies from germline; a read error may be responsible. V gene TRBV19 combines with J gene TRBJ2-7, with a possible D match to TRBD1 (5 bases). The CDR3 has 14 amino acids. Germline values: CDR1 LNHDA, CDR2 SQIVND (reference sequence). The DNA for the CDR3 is TGTGCCAGTAGTCGCAGGGCGCAATCCTACGATCAGTACTTC. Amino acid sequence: CASSRRAQSYDQYF.

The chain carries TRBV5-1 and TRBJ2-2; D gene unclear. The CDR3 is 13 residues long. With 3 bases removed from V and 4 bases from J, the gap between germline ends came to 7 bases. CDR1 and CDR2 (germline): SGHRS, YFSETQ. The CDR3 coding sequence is TGCGCCAGCAGCTATTACAGCACCGGGGAGCTGTTTTTT. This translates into CASSYYSTGELFF.

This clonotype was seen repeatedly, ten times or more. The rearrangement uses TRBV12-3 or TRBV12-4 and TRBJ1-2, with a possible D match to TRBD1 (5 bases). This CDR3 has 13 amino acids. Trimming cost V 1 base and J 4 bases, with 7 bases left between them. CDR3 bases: TGTGCCAGCAGTTTAGAAGGGGTCTATGGCTACACCTTC. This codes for CASSLEGVYGYTF.

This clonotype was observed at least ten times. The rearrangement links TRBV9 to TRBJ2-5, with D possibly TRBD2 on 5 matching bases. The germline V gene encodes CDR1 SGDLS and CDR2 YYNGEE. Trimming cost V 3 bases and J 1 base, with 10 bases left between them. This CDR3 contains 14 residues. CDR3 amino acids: CASSASGVQETQYF. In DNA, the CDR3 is TGTGCCAGCAGCGCATCCGGGGTCCAAGAGACCCAGTACTTC.

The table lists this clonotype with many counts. In DNA, the CDR3 is TGTGCCAGTAGTATGAAAGGGGTCAGAAATCAGCCCCAGCATTTT. Its translation is CASSMKGVRNQPQHF. This chain joins TRBV19 and TRBJ1-5, with D possibly being TRBD1 (5 bases). The germline V and J ends were trimmed by 3 bases and 4 bases, with 13 bases remaining between them. This CDR3 contains 15 residues. Germline V lookup: CDR1 LNHDA, CDR2 SQIVND (reference sequence).

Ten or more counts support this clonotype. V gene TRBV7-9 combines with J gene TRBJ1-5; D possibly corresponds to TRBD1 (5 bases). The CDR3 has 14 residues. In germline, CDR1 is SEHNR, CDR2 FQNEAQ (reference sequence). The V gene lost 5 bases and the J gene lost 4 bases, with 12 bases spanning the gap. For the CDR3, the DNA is TGTGCCAGCAGCGAGGGGAGAAGTAATCAGCCCCAGCATTTT. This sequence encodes CASSEGRSNQPQHF. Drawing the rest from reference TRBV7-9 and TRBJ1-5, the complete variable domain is DTGVSQNPRHKITKRGQNVTFRCDPISEHNRLYWYRQTLGQGPEFLTYFQNEAQLEKSRLLSDRFSAERPKGSFSTLEIQRTEQGDSAMYLCASSEGRSNQPQHFGDGTRLSIL.

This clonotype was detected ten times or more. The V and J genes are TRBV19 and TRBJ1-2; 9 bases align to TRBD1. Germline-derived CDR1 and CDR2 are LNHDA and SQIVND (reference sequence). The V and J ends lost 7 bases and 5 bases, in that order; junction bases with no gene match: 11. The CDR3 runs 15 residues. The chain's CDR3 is CASTSGTGFVYGYTF. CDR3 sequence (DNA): TGTGCCAGTACCTCCGGGACAGGGTTCGTATATGGCTACACCTTC.

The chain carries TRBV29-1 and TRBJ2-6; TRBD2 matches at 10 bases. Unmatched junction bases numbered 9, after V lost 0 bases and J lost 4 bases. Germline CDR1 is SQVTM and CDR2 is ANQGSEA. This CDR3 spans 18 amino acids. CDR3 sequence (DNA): TGCAGCGTTGAAGATGGACTAGCGGCTTGGTCCGGGGCCAACGTCCTGACTTTC. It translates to CSVEDGLAAWSGANVLTF.

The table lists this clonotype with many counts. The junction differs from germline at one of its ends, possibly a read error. The CDR3 loop is CASSLGGRPRIF. DNA for the CDR3: TGTGCCAGCAGCTTGGGGGGAAGACCGAGGATCTTT. The chain is built from TRBV5-5 and TRBJ1-1, with D unresolved. CDR1 is SGHKS, CDR2 YYEKEE, per germline (reference sequence). The CDR3 is 12 amino acids.

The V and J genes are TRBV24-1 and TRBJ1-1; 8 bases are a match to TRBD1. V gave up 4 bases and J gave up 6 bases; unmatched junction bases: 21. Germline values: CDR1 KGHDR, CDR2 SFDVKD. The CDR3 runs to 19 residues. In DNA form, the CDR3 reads TGTGCCACCAGTGACCCGCCTAGACAGGGGCCTCATAACCGCTCTGAAGCTTTCTTT. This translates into CATSDPPRQGPHNRSEAFF.

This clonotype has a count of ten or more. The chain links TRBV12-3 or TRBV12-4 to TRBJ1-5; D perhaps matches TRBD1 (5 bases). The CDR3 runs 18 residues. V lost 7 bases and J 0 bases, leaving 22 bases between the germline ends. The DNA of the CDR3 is TGTGCCAGCACCCTCGGGGGGGTCCTGGGTATTAGCAATCAGCCCCAGCATTTT. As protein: CASTLGGVLGISNQPQHF.

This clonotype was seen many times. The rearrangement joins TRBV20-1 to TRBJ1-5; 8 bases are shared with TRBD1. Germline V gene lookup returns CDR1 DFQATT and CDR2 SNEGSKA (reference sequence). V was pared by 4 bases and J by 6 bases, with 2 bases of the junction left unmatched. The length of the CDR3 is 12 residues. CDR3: CSANTGGQPQHF. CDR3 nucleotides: TGCAGTGCTAACACAGGGGGTCAGCCCCAGCATTTT.

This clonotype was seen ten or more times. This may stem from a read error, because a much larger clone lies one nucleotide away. CDR3 nucleotides: TGTGCCACCGGCAGGGATACTAGCGGGCGTACCTACGAGCAGTACTTC. It yields the protein CATGRDTSGRTYEQYF. The chain combines TRBV15 with TRBJ2-7; 9 bases agree with TRBD2. This CDR3 has 16 amino acids. In germline, CDR1 is LNHNV, CDR2 YYDKDF (reference sequence).

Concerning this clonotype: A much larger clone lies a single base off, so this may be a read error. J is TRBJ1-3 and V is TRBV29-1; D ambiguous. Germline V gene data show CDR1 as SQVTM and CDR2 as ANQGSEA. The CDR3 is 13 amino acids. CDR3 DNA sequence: TGCAGCGTTACTCCGAGCTCTGGAAACACCATAGATTTT. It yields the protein CSVTPSSGNTIDF.

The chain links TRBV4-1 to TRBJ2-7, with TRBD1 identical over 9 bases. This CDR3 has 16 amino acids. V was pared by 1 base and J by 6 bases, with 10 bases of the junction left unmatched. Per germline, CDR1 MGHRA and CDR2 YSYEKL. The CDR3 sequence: CASSQAPLGQGCEQYF. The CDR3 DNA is TGCGCCAGCAGCCAAGCCCCCTTGGGACAGGGCTGCGAGCAGTACTTC.

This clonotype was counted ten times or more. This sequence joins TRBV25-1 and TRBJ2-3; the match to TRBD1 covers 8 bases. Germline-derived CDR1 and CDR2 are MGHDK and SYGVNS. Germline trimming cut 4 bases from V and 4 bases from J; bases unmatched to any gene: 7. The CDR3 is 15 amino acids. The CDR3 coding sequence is TGTGCCAGCAGTGGGACAGGGTATCCCCCAGATACGCAGTATTTT. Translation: CASSGTGYPPDTQYF.

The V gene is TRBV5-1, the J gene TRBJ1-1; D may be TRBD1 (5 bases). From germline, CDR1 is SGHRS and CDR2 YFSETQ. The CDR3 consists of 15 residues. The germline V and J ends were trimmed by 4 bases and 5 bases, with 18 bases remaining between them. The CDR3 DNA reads TGCGCCAGCAGCGTGCTCGGGACCGGGGGGACTGAAGCTTTCTTT. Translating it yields CASSVLGTGGTEAFF.

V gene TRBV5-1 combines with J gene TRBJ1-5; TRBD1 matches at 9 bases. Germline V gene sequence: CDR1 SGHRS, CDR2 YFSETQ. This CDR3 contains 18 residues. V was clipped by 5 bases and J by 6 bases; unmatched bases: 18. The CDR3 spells CASRLIDTDRGNRQPQHF. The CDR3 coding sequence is TGCGCCAGCAGACTAATCGATACCGACAGGGGGAATCGTCAGCCCCAGCATTTT.

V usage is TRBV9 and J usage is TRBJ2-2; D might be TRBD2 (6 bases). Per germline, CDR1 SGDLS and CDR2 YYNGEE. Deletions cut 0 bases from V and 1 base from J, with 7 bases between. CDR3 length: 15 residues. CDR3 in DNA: TGTGCCAGCAGCGTAGTCGGGGGGAACACCGGGGAGCTGTTTTTT. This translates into CASSVVGGNTGELFF.

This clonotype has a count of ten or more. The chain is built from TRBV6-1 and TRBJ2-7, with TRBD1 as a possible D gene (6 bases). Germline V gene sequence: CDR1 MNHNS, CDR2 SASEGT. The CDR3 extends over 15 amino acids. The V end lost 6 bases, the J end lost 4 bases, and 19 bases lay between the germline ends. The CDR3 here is CASSPGAGVLYEQYF. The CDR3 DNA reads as TGTGCCAGCAGCCCTGGGGCAGGGGTCCTATACGAGCAGTACTTC.

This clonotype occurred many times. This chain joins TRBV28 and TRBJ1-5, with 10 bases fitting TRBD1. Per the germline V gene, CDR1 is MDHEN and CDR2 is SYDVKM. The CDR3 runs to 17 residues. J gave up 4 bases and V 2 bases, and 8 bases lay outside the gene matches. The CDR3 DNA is TGTGCCAGCAGTTTAAGGACAGGGGGACTGTGGAATCAGCCCCAGCATTTT. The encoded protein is CASSLRTGGLWNQPQHF.

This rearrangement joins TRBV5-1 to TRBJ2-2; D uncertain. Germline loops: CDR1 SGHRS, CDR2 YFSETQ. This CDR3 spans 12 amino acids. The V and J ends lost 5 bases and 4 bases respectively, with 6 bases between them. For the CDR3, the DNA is TGCGCCAGCAGACCTTTCACCGGGGAGCTGTTTTTT. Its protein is CASRPFTGELFF.